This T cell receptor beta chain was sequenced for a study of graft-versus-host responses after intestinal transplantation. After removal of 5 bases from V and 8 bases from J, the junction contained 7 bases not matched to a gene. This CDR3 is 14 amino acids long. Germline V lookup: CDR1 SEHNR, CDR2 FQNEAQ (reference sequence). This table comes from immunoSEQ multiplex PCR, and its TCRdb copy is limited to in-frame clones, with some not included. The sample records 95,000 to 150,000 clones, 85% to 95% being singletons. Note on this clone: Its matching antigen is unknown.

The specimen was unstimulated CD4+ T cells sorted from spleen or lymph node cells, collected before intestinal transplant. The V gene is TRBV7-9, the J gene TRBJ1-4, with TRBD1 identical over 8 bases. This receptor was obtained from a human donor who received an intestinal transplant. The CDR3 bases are TGTGCCAGCAGCCGTGGACAGGGACGGGAAAAACTGTTTTTT. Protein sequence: CASSRGQGREKLFF.